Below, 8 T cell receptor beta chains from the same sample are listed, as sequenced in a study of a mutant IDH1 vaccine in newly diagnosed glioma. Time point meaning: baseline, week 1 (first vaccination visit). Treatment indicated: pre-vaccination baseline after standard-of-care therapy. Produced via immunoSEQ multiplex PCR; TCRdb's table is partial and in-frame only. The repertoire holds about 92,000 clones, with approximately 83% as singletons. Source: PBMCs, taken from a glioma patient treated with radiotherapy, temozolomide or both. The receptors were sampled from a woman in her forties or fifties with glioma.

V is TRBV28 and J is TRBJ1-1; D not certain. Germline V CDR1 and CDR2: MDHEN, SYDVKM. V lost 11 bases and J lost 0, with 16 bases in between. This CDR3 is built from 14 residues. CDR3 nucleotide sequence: TGTGCCTCCCCCCCCTCGCGGGTGAACACTGAAGCTTTCTTT. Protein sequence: CASPPSRVNTEAFF.

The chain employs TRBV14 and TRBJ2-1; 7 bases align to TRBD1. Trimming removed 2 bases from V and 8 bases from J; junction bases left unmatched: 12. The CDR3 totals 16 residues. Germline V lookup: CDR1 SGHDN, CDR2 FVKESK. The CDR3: CASSQRRQGIVYEQFF. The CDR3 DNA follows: TGTGCCAGCAGCCAAAGGAGACAGGGTATAGTATATGAGCAGTTCTTC.

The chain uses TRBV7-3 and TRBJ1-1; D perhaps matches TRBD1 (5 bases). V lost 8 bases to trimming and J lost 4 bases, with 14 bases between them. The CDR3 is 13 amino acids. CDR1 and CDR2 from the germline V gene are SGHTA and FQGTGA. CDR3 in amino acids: CASSSGRATEAFF. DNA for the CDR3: TGTGCCAGCTCCTCCGGCAGGGCCACTGAAGCTTTCTTT.

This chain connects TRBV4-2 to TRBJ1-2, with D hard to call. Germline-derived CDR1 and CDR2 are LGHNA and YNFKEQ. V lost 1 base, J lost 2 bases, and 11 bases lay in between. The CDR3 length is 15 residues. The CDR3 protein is CASSQGPQANYGYTF. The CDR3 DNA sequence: TGTGCCAGCAGCCAAGGCCCCCAGGCGAACTATGGCTACACCTTC.

The CDR3 reads CASTDRNQPQHF. The CDR3 DNA reads as TGTGCCAGCACGGATCGGAATCAGCCCCAGCATTTT. This chain connects TRBV28 to TRBJ1-5, with D unresolved. The V and J ends lost 7 bases and 4 bases respectively, with 8 bases between them. Germline CDR1 is MDHEN and CDR2 is SYDVKM. The CDR3 totals 12 residues.

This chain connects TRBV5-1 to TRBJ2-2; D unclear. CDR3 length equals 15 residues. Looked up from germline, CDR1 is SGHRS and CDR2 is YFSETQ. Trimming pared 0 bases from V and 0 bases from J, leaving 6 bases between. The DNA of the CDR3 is TGCGCCAGCAGCTTGGACACCACGAACACCGGGGAGCTGTTTTTT. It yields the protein CASSLDTTNTGELFF.

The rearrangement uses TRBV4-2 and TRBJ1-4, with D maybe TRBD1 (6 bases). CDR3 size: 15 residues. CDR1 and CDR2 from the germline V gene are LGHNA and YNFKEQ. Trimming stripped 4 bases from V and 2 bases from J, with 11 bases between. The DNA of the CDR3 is TGTGCCAGCAGCCGCGAGGGGGGGACTAATGAAAAACTGTTTTTT. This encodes CASSREGGTNEKLFF.

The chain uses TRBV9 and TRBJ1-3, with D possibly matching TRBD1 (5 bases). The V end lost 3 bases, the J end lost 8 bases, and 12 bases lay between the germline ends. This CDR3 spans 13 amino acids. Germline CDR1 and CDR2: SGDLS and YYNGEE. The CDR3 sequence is CASSAREMDTIYF. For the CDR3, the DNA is TGTGCCAGCAGCGCCAGGGAGATGGACACCATATATTTT.